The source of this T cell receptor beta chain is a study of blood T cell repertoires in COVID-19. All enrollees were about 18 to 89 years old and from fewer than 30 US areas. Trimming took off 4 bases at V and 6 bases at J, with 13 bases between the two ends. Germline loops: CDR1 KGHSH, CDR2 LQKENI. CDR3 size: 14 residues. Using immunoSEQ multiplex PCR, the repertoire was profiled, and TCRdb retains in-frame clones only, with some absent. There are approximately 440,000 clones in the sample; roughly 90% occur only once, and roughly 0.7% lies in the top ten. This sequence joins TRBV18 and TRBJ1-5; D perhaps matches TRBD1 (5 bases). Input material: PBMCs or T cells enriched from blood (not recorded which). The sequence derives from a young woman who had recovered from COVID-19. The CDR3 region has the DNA TGTGCCAGCTCACGAGGGACTGACGGTCAGCCCCAGCATTTT. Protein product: CASSRGTDGQPQHF.